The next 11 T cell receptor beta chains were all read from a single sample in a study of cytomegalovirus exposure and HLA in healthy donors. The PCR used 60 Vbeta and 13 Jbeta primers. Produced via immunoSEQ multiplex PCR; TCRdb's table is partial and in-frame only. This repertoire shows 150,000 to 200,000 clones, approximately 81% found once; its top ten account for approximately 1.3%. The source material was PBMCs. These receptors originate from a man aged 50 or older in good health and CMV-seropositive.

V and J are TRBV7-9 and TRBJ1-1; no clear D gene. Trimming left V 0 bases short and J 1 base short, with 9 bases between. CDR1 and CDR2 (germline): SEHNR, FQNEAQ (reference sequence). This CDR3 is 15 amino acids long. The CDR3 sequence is CASSLAWARNTEAFF. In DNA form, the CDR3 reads TGTGCCAGCAGCTTAGCGTGGGCGCGGAACACTGAAGCTTTCTTT.

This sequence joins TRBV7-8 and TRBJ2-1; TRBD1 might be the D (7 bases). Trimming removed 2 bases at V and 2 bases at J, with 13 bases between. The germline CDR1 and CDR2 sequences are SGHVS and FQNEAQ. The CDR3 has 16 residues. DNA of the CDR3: TGTGCCAGCAGCTTATTCCAGGGGGGCGCCTACAATGAGCAGTTCTTC. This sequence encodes CASSLFQGGAYNEQFF.

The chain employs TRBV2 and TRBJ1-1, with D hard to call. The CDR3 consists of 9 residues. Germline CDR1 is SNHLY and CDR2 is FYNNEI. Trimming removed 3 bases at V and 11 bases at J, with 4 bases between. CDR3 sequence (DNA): TGTGCCAGCAGTGAGTATGCTTTCTTT. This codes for CASSEYAFF.

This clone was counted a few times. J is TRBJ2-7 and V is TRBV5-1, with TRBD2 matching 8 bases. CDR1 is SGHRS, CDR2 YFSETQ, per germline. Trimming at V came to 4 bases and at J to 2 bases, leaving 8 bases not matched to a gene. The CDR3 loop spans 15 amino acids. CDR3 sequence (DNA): TGCGCCAGCAGCCGGACCGGGGGGGGGCCCTACGAGCAGTACTTC. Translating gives CASSRTGGGPYEQYF.

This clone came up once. CDR3 in DNA: TGTGCCAGCAGTGAATCTGGCGGGAGCATTCAGTACTTC. Protein: CASSESGGSIQYF. This chain links TRBV25-1 with TRBJ2-4, with 7 bases that match TRBD2. Germline-derived CDR1 and CDR2 are MGHDK and SYGVNS. V shed 1 base and J 9 bases; nucleotides not matched to a gene: 3. This CDR3 contains 13 residues.

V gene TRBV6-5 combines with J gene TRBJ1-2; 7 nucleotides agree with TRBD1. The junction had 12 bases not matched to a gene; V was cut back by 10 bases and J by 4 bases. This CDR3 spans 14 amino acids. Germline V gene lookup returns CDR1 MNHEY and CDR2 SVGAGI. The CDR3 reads CATSSPGGFYGYTF. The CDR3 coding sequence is TGTGCCACTTCATCCCCAGGGGGTTTCTATGGCTACACCTTC.

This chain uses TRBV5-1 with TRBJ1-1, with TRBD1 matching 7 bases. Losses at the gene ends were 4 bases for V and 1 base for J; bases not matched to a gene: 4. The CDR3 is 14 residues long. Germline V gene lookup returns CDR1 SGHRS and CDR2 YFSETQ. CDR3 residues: CASSRDSQNTEAFF. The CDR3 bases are TGCGCCAGCAGCCGGGACAGCCAGAACACTGAAGCTTTCTTT.

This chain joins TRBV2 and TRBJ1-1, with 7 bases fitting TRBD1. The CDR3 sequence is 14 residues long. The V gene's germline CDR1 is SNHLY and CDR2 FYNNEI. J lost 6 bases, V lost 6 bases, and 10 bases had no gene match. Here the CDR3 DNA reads TGTGCCAGCAGCGAGGGGGCGCGGGGTTCTGAAGCTTTCTTT. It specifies CASSEGARGSEAFF.

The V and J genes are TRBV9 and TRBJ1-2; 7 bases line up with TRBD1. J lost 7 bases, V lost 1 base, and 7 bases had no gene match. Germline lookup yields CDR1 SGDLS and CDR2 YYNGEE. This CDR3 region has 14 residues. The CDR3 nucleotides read TGTGCCAGCAGCGTAAGGGGGCTGGAAAGTGGCTACACCTTC. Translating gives CASSVRGLESGYTF.

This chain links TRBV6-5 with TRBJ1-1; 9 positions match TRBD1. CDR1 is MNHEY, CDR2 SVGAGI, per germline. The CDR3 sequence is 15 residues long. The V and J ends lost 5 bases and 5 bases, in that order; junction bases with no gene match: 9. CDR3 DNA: TGTGCCAGCAGTGGAGGGACAGGGAGAAAAACTGAAGCTTTCTTT. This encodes CASSGGTGRKTEAFF.

CDR3 nucleotide sequence: TGCGCCAGCAGTGTAAACTGGAGTGGAGGGGGCTACACCTTC. It yields the protein CASSVNWSGGGYTF. The chain carries TRBV10-2 and TRBJ1-2; D is unresolved. The CDR3 loop spans 14 amino acids. Germline V gene sequence: CDR1 WSHSY, CDR2 SAAADI. V gave up 4 bases and J gave up 8 bases, with 17 bases separating them.